The 11 T cell receptor beta chains listed next were all sequenced from one sample in a study of vaccination and CD4 T cells after COVID-19 (dated 2022 in TCRdb). The treatment or condition label on this specimen signifies: roughly ten-day PBMC culture with coronavirus spike peptide pools or control peptides (ViraFEST assay). Antigen specificity for these receptors is unknown. Libraries were constructed by PCR. The data were produced on an Illumina iSeq 100. DNA from cultured CD4+ T cells underwent TCR sequencing with the Oncomine TCR Beta short-read assay at the Johns Hopkins FTIC core. TCRdb cleaned the public reads at Q25 with fastp, built clones with MiXCR and kept in-frame beta chains. One record per CDR3 amino acid sequence lists the most common genes and DNA. The sample table records about 15,000 distinct CDR3 sequences; around 74% of these occur just once. In total, the top ten clones hold roughly 17% of the sample.

Sequenced: CD4+ T cells from blood, cultured in vitro. These receptors were collected from a human donor who had recovered from COVID-19.

This clonotype has more than one count but fewer than ten. This CDR3 is CATSGRQGSFGYTF. The DNA for the CDR3 is TGTGCCACCAGTGGGAGACAGGGATCCTTTGGCTACACCTTC. The chain has TRBV24-1 and TRBJ1-2, with 7 positions matching TRBD1. Germline V CDR1 and CDR2: KGHDR, SFDVKD. The CDR3 covers 14 residues. V lost 5 bases to trimming and J lost 7 bases; unmatched junction nucleotides: 9.

This chain uses TRBV30 with TRBJ1-1; no clear D. This CDR3 comprises 12 residues. Trimming removed 5 bases from V and 10 bases from J, with 17 bases in between. Germline V gene sequence: CDR1 GTSNPN, CDR2 SVGIG (reference sequence). The CDR3 bases are TGTGCCTGGGGACTGGCAGCGTCCGTAGCTTTCTTT. It encodes CAWGLAASVAFF.

This chain joins TRBV5-1 and TRBJ1-2, with D uncertain. The CDR3 is made up of 16 amino acids. Germline V CDR1 and CDR2: SGHRS, YFSETQ. Trimming removed 1 base at V and 0 bases at J, with 13 bases between. The CDR3 DNA is TGCGCCAGCAGCTTGACAAACCGCGTCGCTAACTATGGCTACACCTTC. Its protein is CASSLTNRVANYGYTF.

This rearrangement joins TRBV30 to TRBJ1-2; no firm D call. Trimming left V 8 bases short and J 8 bases short, with 15 bases between. CDR1 is GTSNPN, CDR2 SVGIG, per germline (reference sequence). CDR3 size: 11 residues. This chain's CDR3 is CALNVGSGYTF. CDR3 nucleotides: TGTGCCCTCAACGTAGGGAGCGGCTACACCTTC.

This chain uses TRBV21-1 with TRBJ2-1; the D call TRBD1 from the table was never checked on the DNA. TRBV21-1 is recorded as a pseudogene. This CDR3 has 9 amino acids. CDR3: CASSKSPYF. Here the CDR3 DNA reads TGTGCCAGCAGCAAATCCCCCTACTTC.

This clonotype has just a few counts. This chain connects TRBV5-6 to TRBJ1-1; no clear D gene. Germline CDR1 and CDR2: SGHDT and YYEEEE. Trimming stripped 1 base from V and 2 bases from J, with 12 bases between. CDR3 length: 15 amino acids. The CDR3 DNA reads TGTGCCAGCAGCTTGCCCCACGGGCCTAACACTGAAGCTTTCTTT. This translates into CASSLPHGPNTEAFF.

V is TRBV12-3 or TRBV12-4 and J is TRBJ2-7, with no clear D. This CDR3 contains 13 residues. The V end was cut by 7 bases, the J end by 3 bases, with 13 bases between. CDR3 protein: CASTFEVFYEQYF. The CDR3 nucleotides are TGTGCCAGCACCTTCGAGGTTTTCTACGAGCAGTACTTC.

The gene calls are TRBV7-9 and TRBJ1-5; no firm D call. CDR1 is SEHNR and CDR2 is FQNEAQ in the germline V gene (reference sequence). Trimming removed 0 bases from V and 2 bases from J, with 5 bases in between. The CDR3 totals 14 residues. CDR3 in amino acids: CASSLAGGNQPQHF. For the CDR3, the DNA is TGTGCCAGCAGCTTAGCCGGGGGCAATCAGCCCCAGCATTTT.

The chain is built from TRBV15 and TRBJ1-5; 8 positions agree with TRBD1. V shed 1 base, J shed 7 bases, and the junction held 6 bases outside the gene matches. CDR1 is LNHNV and CDR2 is YYDKDF in the germline V gene (reference sequence). The CDR3 extends over 15 amino acids. CDR3 sequence: CATSRGRQGRQPQHF. Here the CDR3 DNA reads TGTGCCACCAGCAGAGGACGACAGGGGAGACAGCCCCAGCATTTT.

The V call is TRBV19, the J call TRBJ2-1; 10 positions match TRBD1. CDR3 length equals 17 residues. Germline V gene data show CDR1 as LNHDA and CDR2 as SQIVND (reference sequence). With V trimmed by 3 bases and J by 1 base, 6 bases remained unmatched. CDR3 in amino acids: CASSINRDRGSYNEQFF. CDR3 coding DNA: TGTGCCAGTAGTATCAACAGGGACAGGGGTTCCTACAATGAGCAGTTCTTC. The full variable domain, its missing parts supplied by reference TRBV19 and TRBJ2-1, is DGGITQSPKYLFRKEGQNVTLSCEQNLNHDAMYWYRQDPGQGLRLIYYSQIVNDFQKGDIAEGYSVSREKKESFPLTVTSAQKNPTAFYLCASSINRDRGSYNEQFFGPGTRLTVL.

The genes are TRBV7-9 and TRBJ1-1, with D tentatively TRBD1 (5 bases). V was shortened by 8 bases and J by 1 base, with 11 bases between the two germline ends. Looked up from germline, CDR1 is SEHNR and CDR2 is FQNEAQ (reference sequence). CDR3 length: 13 amino acids. Here the CDR3 reads CASGGRTNTEAFF. The CDR3 nucleotides are TGTGCCAGCGGGGGAAGAACGAACACTGAAGCTTTCTTT.